This T cell receptor beta chain stems from a study of blood T cell repertoires in COVID-19. Whole-study context: The cDNA or gDNA used as material had been derived from T cells, B-cell-depleted T cells, or PBMCs.

CDR3 size: 15 residues. Trimming took off 4 bases at V and 3 bases at J, with 14 bases between the two ends. Germline CDR1 reads ENHRY; CDR2 reads SYGVKD. Assay used: immunoSEQ multiplex PCR; TCRdb lists only in-frame clones, some missing. The sample records about 260,000 clones, nearly 90% being singletons. This sequence joins TRBV10-3 and TRBJ2-3; maybe TRBD2 (7 bases). This clonotype originated in a human donor in a cohort sampled during active COVID-19. Sequenced: peripheral blood. CDR3 in DNA: TGTGCCATCAGTGCTACTAGGGGGGGGACAGATACGCAGTATTTT. It codes for CAISATRGGTDTQYF.